This T cell receptor beta chain was observed in a study of control samples from healthy donors and cancer patients. From germline, CDR1 is LGHNA and CDR2 YNFKEQ. This CDR3 is built from 17 residues. V was trimmed by 0 bases and J by 2 bases, leaving 16 bases between them. TCRdb keeps only in-frame clones here, not all; method: immunoSEQ multiplex PCR. This table holds 150,000 or so clones, about 93% found once. V usage is TRBV4-2 and J usage is TRBJ1-2; D remains unclear. The TCR sequence derives from a woman in her twenties or thirties in good health. The material sequenced was blood. DNA for the CDR3: TGTGCCAGCAGCCAAGACAGGTTCACCTTCACCAACTATGGCTACACCTTC. Protein: CASSQDRFTFTNYGYTF.